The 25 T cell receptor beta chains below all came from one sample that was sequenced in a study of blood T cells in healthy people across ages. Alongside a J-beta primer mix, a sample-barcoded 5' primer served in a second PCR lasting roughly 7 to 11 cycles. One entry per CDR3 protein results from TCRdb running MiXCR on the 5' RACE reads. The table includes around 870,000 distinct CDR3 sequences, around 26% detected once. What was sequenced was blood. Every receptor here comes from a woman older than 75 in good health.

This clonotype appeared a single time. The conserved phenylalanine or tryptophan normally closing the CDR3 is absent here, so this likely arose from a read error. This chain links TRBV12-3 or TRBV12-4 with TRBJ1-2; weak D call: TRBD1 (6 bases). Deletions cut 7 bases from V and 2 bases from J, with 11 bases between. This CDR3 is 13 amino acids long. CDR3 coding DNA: TGTGCCAGCAACCTACAGGGAAACTATGGCTACACCTTA. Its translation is CASNLQGNYGYTL.

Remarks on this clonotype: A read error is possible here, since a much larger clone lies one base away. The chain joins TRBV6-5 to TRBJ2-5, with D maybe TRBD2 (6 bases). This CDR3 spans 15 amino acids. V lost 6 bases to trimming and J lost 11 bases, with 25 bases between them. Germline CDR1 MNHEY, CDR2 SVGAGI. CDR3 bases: TGTGCCAGCAGACGTGGACTATTCGGCGGACGGGAGCAGTACTTC. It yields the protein CASRRGLFGGREQYF.

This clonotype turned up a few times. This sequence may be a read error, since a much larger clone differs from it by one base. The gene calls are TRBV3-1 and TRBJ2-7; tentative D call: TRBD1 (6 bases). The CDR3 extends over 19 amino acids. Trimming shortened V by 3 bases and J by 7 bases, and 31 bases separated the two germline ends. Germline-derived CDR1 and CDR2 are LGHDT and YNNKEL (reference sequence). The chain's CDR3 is CASSQGQGNNFFGDNEQYF. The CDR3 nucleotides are TGTGCCAGCAGCCAGGGCCAGGGAAACAACTTTTTCGGGGACAATGAGCAGTACTTC.

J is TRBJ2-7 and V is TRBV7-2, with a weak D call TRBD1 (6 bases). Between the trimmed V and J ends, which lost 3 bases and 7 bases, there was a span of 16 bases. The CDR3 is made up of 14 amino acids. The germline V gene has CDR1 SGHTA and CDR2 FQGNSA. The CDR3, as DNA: TGTGCCAGCAGCTTGGTCGGGACAAACAATGAGCAGTACTTC. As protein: CASSLVGTNNEQYF.

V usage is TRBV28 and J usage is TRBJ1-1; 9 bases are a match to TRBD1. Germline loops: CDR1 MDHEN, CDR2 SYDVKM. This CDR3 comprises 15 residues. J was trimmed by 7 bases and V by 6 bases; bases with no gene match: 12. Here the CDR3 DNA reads TGTGCCAGCAGCCGCCGTGGGACAGGGAGGGGTGAAGCTTTCTTT. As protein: CASSRRGTGRGEAFF.

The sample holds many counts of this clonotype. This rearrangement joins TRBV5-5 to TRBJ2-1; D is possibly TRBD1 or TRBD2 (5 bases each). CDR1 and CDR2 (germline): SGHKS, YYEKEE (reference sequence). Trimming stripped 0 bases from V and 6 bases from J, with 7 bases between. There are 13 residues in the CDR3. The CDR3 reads CASSLGGPNEQFF. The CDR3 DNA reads TGTGCCAGCAGCTTGGGGGGACCCAATGAGCAGTTCTTC.

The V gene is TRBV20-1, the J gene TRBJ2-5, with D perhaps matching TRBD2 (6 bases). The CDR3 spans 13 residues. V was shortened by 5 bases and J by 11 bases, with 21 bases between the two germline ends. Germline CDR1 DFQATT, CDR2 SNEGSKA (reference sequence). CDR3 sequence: CSAQSLADGKQYF. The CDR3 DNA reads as TGCAGTGCTCAGTCACTAGCTGACGGTAAGCAGTACTTC.

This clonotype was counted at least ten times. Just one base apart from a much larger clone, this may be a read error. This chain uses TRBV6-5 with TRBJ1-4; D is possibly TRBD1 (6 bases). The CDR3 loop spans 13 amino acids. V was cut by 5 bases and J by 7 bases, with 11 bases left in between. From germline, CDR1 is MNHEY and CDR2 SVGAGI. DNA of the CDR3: TGTGCCAGCAGTCAAAGCAGGGGTGAAAAACTGTTTTTT. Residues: CASSQSRGEKLFF.

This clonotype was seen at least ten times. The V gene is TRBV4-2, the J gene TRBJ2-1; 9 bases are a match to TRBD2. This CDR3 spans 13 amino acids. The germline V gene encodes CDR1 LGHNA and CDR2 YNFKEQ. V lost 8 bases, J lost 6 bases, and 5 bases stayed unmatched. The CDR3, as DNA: TGTGCCAGCGGCGGGGGGGGAACCAATGAGCAGTTCTTC. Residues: CASGGGGTNEQFF.

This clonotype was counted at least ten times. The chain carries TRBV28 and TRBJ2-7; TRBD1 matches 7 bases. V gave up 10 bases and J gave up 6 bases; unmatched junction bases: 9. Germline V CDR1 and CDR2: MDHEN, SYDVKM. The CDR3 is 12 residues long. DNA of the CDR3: TGTGCCACCCTTGACAGGGATGGCGAGCAGTACTTC. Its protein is CATLDRDGEQYF.

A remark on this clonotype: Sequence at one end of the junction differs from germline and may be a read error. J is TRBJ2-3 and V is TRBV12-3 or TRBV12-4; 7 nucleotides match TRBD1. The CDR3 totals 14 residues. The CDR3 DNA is TGTGTCAGCAAGGGGGCCTCCGCCACAGATACGCAGTATTTT. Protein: CVSKGASATDTQYF.

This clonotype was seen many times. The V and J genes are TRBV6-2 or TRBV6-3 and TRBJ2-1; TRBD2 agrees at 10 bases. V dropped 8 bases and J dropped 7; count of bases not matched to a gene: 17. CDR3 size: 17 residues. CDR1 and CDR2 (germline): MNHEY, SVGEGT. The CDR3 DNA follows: TGTGCCAGCGGCTCCTTCAAGGGCACTAGCGGGGTGAATGAGCAGTTCTTC. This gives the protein CASGSFKGTSGVNEQFF.

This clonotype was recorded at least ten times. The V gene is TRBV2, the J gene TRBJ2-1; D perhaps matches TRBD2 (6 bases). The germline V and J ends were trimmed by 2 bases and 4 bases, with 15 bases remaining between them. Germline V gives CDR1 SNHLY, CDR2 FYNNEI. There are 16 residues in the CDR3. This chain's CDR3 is CASSEYRSLAYNEQFF. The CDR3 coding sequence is TGTGCCAGCAGTGAATACCGTAGTCTAGCGTACAATGAGCAGTTCTTC.

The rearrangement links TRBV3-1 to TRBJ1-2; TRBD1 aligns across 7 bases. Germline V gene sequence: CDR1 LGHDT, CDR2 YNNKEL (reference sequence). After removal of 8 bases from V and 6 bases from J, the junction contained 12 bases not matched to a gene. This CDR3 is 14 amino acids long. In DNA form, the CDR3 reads TGTGCCAGCGCAAGGGACAGCGGGTTTGATGGCTACACCTTC. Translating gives CASARDSGFDGYTF.

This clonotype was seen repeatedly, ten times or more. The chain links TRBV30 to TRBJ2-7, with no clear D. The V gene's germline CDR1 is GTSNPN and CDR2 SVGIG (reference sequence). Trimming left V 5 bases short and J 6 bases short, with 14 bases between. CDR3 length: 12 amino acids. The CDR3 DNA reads TGTGCCTGGGGTAACTCAGCCGGCGAGCAGTACTTC. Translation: CAWGNSAGEQYF.

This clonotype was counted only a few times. The CDR3 here is CASRWDRAQNTEAFF. CDR3 nucleotide sequence: TGTGCCAGCAGATGGGACAGGGCTCAGAACACTGAAGCTTTCTTT. The rearrangement links TRBV5-5 to TRBJ1-1; TRBD1 agrees at 9 bases. J gave up 1 base and V 5 bases, and 6 bases lay outside the gene matches. The CDR3 runs to 15 residues. Germline values: CDR1 SGHKS, CDR2 YYEKEE (reference sequence).

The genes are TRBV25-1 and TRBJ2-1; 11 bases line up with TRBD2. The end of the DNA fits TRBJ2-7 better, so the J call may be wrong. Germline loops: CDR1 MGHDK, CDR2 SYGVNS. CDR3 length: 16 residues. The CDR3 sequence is CASGGGSGGVYNEQYF. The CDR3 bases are TGTGCCAGCGGAGGGGGTAGCGGGGGGGTCTACAATGAGCAGTACTTC.

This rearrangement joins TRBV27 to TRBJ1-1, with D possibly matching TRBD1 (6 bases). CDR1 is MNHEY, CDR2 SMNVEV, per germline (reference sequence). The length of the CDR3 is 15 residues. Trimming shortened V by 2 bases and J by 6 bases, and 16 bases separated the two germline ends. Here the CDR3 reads CASSLVRGGRSEAFF. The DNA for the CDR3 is TGTGCCAGCAGTTTAGTCAGGGGAGGGAGGTCTGAAGCTTTCTTT.

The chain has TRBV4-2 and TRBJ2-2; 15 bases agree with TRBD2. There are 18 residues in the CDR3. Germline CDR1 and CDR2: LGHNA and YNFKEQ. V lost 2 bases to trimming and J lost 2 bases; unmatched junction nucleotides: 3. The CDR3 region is CASSQRTSGGGNTGELFF. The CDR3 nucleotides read TGTGCCAGCAGCCAACGGACTAGCGGGGGGGGTAACACCGGGGAGCTGTTTTTT.

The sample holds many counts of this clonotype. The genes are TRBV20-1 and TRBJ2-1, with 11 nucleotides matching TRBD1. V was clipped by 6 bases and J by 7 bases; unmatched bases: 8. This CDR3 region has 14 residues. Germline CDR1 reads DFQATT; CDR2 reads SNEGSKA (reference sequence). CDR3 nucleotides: TGCAGTGCAACCCCGGGACAGGGGGGGAATGAGCAGTTCTTC. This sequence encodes CSATPGQGGNEQFF.

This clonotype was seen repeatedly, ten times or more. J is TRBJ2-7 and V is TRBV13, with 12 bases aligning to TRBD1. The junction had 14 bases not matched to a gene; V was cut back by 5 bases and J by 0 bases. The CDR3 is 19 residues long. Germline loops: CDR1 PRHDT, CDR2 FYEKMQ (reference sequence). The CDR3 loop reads CASSGTGGASAASSYEQYF. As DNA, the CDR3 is TGTGCCAGCAGCGGGACAGGGGGCGCATCGGCCGCTAGCTCCTACGAGCAGTACTTC.

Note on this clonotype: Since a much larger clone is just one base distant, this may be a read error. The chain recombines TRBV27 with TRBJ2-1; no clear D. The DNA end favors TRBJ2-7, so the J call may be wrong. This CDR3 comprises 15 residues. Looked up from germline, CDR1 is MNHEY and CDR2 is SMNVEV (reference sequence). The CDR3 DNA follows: TGTGCCAGCAGCAACGTATTTGGCCGAAACAATGAGCAGTACTTC. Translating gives CASSNVFGRNNEQYF.

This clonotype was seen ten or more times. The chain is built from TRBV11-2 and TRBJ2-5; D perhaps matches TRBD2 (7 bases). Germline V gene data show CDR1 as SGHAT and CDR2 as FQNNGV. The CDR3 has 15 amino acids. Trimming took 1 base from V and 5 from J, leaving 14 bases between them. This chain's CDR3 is CASSLGSRGGETQYF. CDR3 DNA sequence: TGTGCCAGCAGCTTAGGGTCCAGGGGAGGGGAGACCCAGTACTTC.

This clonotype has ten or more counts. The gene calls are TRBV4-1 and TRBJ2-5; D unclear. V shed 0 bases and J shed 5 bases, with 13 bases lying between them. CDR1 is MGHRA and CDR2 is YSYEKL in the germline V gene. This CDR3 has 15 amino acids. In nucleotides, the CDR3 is TGCGCCAGCAGCCAAGATCACAGTGGTTGGGAGACCCAGTACTTC. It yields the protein CASSQDHSGWETQYF.

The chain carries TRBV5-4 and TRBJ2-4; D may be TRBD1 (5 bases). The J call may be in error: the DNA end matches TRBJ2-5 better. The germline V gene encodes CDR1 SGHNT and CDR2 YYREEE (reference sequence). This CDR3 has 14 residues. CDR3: CASSWTTVQETQYF. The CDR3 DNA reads TGTGCCAGCAGCTGGACGACAGTACAAGAGACCCAGTACTTC.